Shown below are 26 T cell receptor beta chains from a single sample sequenced in a study of CD8+CD57+ T cells in acquired aplastic anemia. Genomic DNA acted as the template from which TCR beta VDJ combination and CDR3 sequence profiling were carried out. Each CDR3 protein is one row after TCRdb ran MiXCR on the reads. The table has 450,000 to 550,000 distinct CDR3 sequences, around 30% seen once. The patients chosen for sequencing had shown expansion of CD8+CD57+ cells (detected by flow cytometry). Sequenced sample: sorted CD4+, CD8+, or CD8+CD57+ T cells (not recorded which) from PBMCs. Receptors originate from a human donor with aplastic anemia.

This clonotype was seen only a few times. The CDR3 loop is CASSSPGGVYGYTF. CDR3 DNA: TGTGCCAGCAGTTCCCCCGGAGGGGTCTATGGCTACACCTTC. The genes are TRBV25-1 and TRBJ1-2; the D gene is possibly TRBD1 (5 bases). The V end was cut by 5 bases, the J end by 4 bases, with 14 bases between. This CDR3 comprises 14 residues. The germline gives CDR1 MGHDK, CDR2 SYGVNS.

In this sample, this clonotype turned up many times. The V call is TRBV24-1, the J call TRBJ1-4; D gene unclear. Germline CDR1 is KGHDR and CDR2 is SFDVKD. The V end was cut by 4 bases, the J end by 8 bases, with 7 bases between. CDR3 length equals 12 residues. CDR3: CATSDAYEKLFF. The CDR3 DNA follows: TGTGCCACCAGTGACGCCTACGAAAAACTGTTTTTT.

This clonotype was counted only a few times. The chain has TRBV25-1 and TRBJ2-7; TRBD2 aligns across 9 bases. The CDR3 is 13 amino acids. Unmatched junction bases numbered 12, after V lost 6 bases and J lost 12 bases. Germline CDR1 MGHDK, CDR2 SYGVNS. The CDR3 sequence: CASSQGVTSGLYF. The DNA for the CDR3 is TGTGCCAGCAGCCAAGGCGTGACTAGCGGATTGTACTTC.

This clonotype occurred a few times. The chain employs TRBV11-1 and TRBJ1-6, with 7 bases matching TRBD1. Germline-derived CDR1 and CDR2 are SGHAT and FQDESV (reference sequence). Trimming cost V 4 bases and J 0 bases; bases outside gene matches: 15. The length of the CDR3 is 20 residues. CDR3 bases: TGTGCCAGCAGCTATCTTACCAGGGGGGAGTGGGGCTCCTATAATTCACCCCTCCACTTT. It codes for CASSYLTRGEWGSYNSPLHF. The variable domain in full, with the rest retrieved from reference TRBV11-1 and TRBJ1-6, is EAEVAQSPRYKITEKSQAVAFWCDPISGHATLYWYRQILGQGPELLVQFQDESVVDDSQLPKDRFSAERLKGVDSTLKIQPAELGDSAMYLCASSYLTRGEWGSYNSPLHFGNGTRLTVT.

This clonotype was detected ten times or more. This chain uses TRBV12-3 or TRBV12-4 with TRBJ1-2, with 8 bases fitting TRBD1. The CDR3 is 14 amino acids. V trimming: 7 bases; J trimming: 6 bases; junction bases outside the gene matches: 10. CDR3 DNA: TGTGCCAGCACCAGGACAGGGAGTCTCCATGGCTACACCTTC. This gives the protein CASTRTGSLHGYTF.

The chain has TRBV20-1 and TRBJ2-3; TRBD2 matches 14 bases. The CDR3 runs 16 residues. Germline-derived CDR1 and CDR2 are DFQATT and SNEGSKA (reference sequence). J was trimmed by 2 bases and V by 3 bases; bases with no gene match: 4. The CDR3 DNA reads as TGCAGTGCTAGCAGGACTAGCGGGGGGTTCACAGATACGCAGTATTTT. Translation: CSASRTSGGFTDTQYF.

The rearrangement links TRBV7-2 to TRBJ2-5; 9 nucleotides align to TRBD2. The CDR3 covers 15 residues. V was pared by 3 bases and J by 5 bases, with 7 bases of the junction left unmatched. From germline, CDR1 is SGHTA and CDR2 FQGNSA. The CDR3 is CASSLEGLAVETQYF. As DNA, the CDR3 is TGTGCCAGCAGCTTGGAGGGACTAGCCGTGGAGACCCAGTACTTC.

The chain uses TRBV12-3 or TRBV12-4 and TRBJ1-1; D is possibly TRBD1 (6 bases). This CDR3 has 14 amino acids. V was cut by 6 bases and J by 6 bases, with 17 bases left in between. The CDR3 loop reads CASSPIWGGAEAFF. CDR3 nucleotides: TGTGCCAGCAGCCCAATCTGGGGGGGCGCTGAAGCTTTCTTT.

Regarding this clonotype: The CDR3 does not close with the conserved phenylalanine or tryptophan, likely indicating a read error. The chain joins TRBV19 to TRBJ1-2; D remains ambiguous. Trimming took off 3 bases at V and 0 bases at J, with 2 bases between the two ends. Germline V gives CDR1 LNHDA, CDR2 SQIVND (reference sequence). This CDR3 is built from 12 residues. CDR3 protein: CASSIANYGYTL. CDR3 DNA: TGTGCCAGTAGTATTGCTAACTATGGCTACACCCTC.

The J gene is TRBJ1-2, the V gene TRBV19; D call uncertain. CDR1 LNHDA and CDR2 SQIVND come from the germline V gene (reference sequence). This CDR3 comprises 16 residues. Trimming shortened V by 3 bases and J by 8 bases, and 22 bases separated the two germline ends. The CDR3 DNA reads as TGTGCCAGTAGTATCCACAGTGGCAGGCCCTACGAGGGCTACACCTTC. This codes for CASSIHSGRPYEGYTF.

The sample holds many counts of this clonotype. This rearrangement joins TRBV24-1 to TRBJ2-3; 8 nucleotides align to TRBD2. The J segment lost 2 bases and the V segment lost 4 bases, leaving 7 bases of the junction unmatched. This CDR3 comprises 16 residues. The germline V gene encodes CDR1 KGHDR and CDR2 SFDVKD. The CDR3: CATSDTGTSTTDTQYF. DNA for the CDR3: TGTGCCACCAGTGACACCGGGACTAGTACCACAGATACGCAGTATTTT.

This clonotype was counted ten times or more. The chain recombines TRBV7-8 with TRBJ1-5; D not resolved. The ends were cut back, 5 bases at V and 7 bases at J, with 12 bases in the middle. Germline CDR1 and CDR2: SGHVS and FQNEAQ. The length of the CDR3 is 13 residues. For the CDR3, the DNA is TGTGCCAGCAGCGGCCGGACGGAACAGCCCCAGCATTTT. Its translation is CASSGRTEQPQHF.

Many counts were recorded for this clonotype. The V gene is TRBV5-1, the J gene TRBJ1-3, with D hard to call. V was pared by 0 bases and J by 4 bases, with 8 bases between. This CDR3 comprises 14 residues. Per germline, CDR1 SGHRS and CDR2 YFSETQ. The CDR3 here is CASSLAGRGNTIYF. The CDR3, as DNA: TGCGCCAGCAGCTTGGCAGGCAGGGGAAACACCATATATTTT.

This clonotype was seen many times. This chain connects TRBV6-5 to TRBJ1-2, with a possible D match to TRBD1 (5 bases). The length of the CDR3 is 12 residues. V gave up 5 bases and J gave up 7 bases, with 11 bases separating them. Germline assignment: CDR1 MNHEY and CDR2 SVGAGI. CDR3 amino acids: CASSPGARGYTF. The CDR3 region has the DNA TGTGCCAGCAGTCCTGGGGCTCGTGGCTACACCTTC.

This clonotype was recorded a few times. The V gene is TRBV5-1, the J gene TRBJ1-3; TRBD1 matches 8 bases. V lost 0 bases to trimming and J lost 1 base; unmatched junction nucleotides: 3. The CDR3 consists of 16 residues. CDR1 is SGHRS, CDR2 YFSETQ, per germline. The CDR3 nucleotides read TGCGCCAGCAGCTTGGGCAGGGGGCTGTCTGGAAACACCATATATTTT. Its translation is CASSLGRGLSGNTIYF.

Points on this clonotype: This may stem from a read error, because a much larger clone lies one nucleotide away. The chain employs TRBV10-3 and TRBJ2-2; TRBD1 or TRBD2 may be the D gene (5 bases each). The CDR3 has 14 residues. V was cut by 8 bases and J by 6 bases, with 16 bases left in between. The germline V gene encodes CDR1 ENHRY and CDR2 SYGVKD. This CDR3 reads CAIGGIGSAGELFF. CDR3 coding DNA: TGTGCCATCGGGGGTATTGGGTCAGCCGGGGAGCTGTTTTTT.

This chain connects TRBV6-5 to TRBJ1-5; TRBD1 matches at 7 bases. CDR3 length equals 16 residues. The germline gives CDR1 MNHEY, CDR2 SVGAGI. Trimming removed 2 bases from V and 0 bases from J; junction bases left unmatched: 4. The CDR3 DNA is TGTGCCAGCAGTTACGACAGGGAGTATAGCAATCAGCCCCAGCATTTT. Its translation is CASSYDREYSNQPQHF.

This clonotype has a handful of counts. The chain uses TRBV6-1 and TRBJ2-7; 7 bases map to TRBD1. This CDR3 has 16 amino acids. CDR1 MNHNS and CDR2 SASEGT come from the germline V gene. The J segment lost 0 bases and the V segment lost 3 bases, leaving 8 bases of the junction unmatched. The CDR3: CASSENQGVSSYEQYF. The CDR3 nucleotides read TGTGCCAGCAGTGAGAACCAGGGGGTTTCCTCCTACGAGCAGTACTTC.

About this clonotype: A much more abundant neighbour one base away suggests this may be a read error. This chain uses TRBV7-6 with TRBJ2-3; TRBD2 might be the D (7 bases). The CDR3 covers 16 residues. From germline, CDR1 is SGHVS and CDR2 FNYEAQ. In DNA form, the CDR3 reads TGTGCCAGCAGCCCCCGGGGGGCCTCCGATCCAGATACGCGGTATTTT. This codes for CASSPRGASDPDTRYF.

As concerns this clonotype: A read error may account for a junction end that differs from germline. The CDR3 loop reads CASSEAGAGNTF. The CDR3 DNA follows: TGCGCCAGCAGTGAAGCAGGGGCTGGAAACACCTTC. V gene TRBV2 combines with J gene TRBJ1-2; tentative D call: TRBD1 (6 bases). Germline V CDR1 and CDR2: SNHLY, FYNNEI. There are 12 residues in the CDR3. Variable domain in full (rest from reference TRBV2 and TRBJ1-2): EPEVTQTPSHQVTQMGQEVILRCVPISNHLYFYWYRQILGQKVEFLVSFYNNEISEKSEIFDDQFSVERPDGSNFTLKIRSTKLEDSAMYFCASSEAGAGNTFGSGTRLTVV.

The chain recombines TRBV20-1 with TRBJ1-1, with D uncertain. CDR1 is DFQATT and CDR2 is SNEGSKA in the germline V gene (reference sequence). Trimming removed 6 bases at V and 1 base at J, with 15 bases between. This CDR3 spans 14 amino acids. Written as DNA, the CDR3 is TGCAGTGCAAAACTCCGGGTTGCGAACACTGAAGCTTTCTTT. Translating it yields CSAKLRVANTEAFF.

This clonotype was recorded many times. This chain uses TRBV24-1 with TRBJ2-1, with TRBD1 matching over 7 bases. The CDR3 runs 13 residues. V was pared by 6 bases and J by 8 bases, with 6 bases of the junction left unmatched. Per the germline V gene, CDR1 is KGHDR and CDR2 is SFDVKD. This chain's CDR3 is CATSLAGGHEQFF. Written as DNA, the CDR3 is TGTGCCACCAGTTTAGCAGGGGGTCATGAGCAGTTCTTC.

This clonotype was seen ten or more times. The gene calls are TRBV10-3 and TRBJ2-7; TRBD1 might be the D (6 bases). Trimming left V 6 bases short and J 7 bases short, with 13 bases between. CDR1 is ENHRY and CDR2 is SYGVKD in the germline V gene. The CDR3 extends over 12 amino acids. This CDR3 reads CAIRRTEEEQYF. The CDR3 nucleotides read TGTGCCATCAGAAGGACAGAGGAAGAGCAGTACTTC.

The chain combines TRBV5-8 with TRBJ1-4; D is perhaps TRBD1 (6 bases). V was clipped by 0 bases and J by 5 bases, with 11 bases between them. Germline V gene sequence: CDR1 SGHTS, CDR2 YDEGEE. The CDR3 is 15 amino acids. CDR3 nucleotide sequence: TGTGCCAGCAGCTTGGGGACAGTAAAGAATGAAAAACTGTTTTTT. Translated, it gives CASSLGTVKNEKLFF.

This clonotype appeared a few times. V and J are TRBV5-4 and TRBJ2-7; TRBD2 matches at 9 bases. The ends lost 4 bases at V and 5 bases at J; junction bases unmatched: 7. Germline V lookup: CDR1 SGHNT, CDR2 YYREEE (reference sequence). The CDR3 covers 14 residues. CDR3 region: CASSGSSGVHEQYF. The CDR3 bases are TGTGCCAGCAGCGGCTCTAGCGGGGTACACGAGCAGTACTTC.

This chain joins TRBV7-2 and TRBJ2-2, with TRBD1 identical over 8 bases. CDR1 is SGHTA, CDR2 FQGNSA, per germline. V shed 4 bases, J shed 0 bases, and the junction held 1 base outside the gene matches. CDR3 length equals 15 residues. CDR3 residues: CASSWTGTNTGELFF. The DNA for the CDR3 is TGTGCCAGCAGCTGGACAGGGACGAACACCGGGGAGCTGTTTTTT.